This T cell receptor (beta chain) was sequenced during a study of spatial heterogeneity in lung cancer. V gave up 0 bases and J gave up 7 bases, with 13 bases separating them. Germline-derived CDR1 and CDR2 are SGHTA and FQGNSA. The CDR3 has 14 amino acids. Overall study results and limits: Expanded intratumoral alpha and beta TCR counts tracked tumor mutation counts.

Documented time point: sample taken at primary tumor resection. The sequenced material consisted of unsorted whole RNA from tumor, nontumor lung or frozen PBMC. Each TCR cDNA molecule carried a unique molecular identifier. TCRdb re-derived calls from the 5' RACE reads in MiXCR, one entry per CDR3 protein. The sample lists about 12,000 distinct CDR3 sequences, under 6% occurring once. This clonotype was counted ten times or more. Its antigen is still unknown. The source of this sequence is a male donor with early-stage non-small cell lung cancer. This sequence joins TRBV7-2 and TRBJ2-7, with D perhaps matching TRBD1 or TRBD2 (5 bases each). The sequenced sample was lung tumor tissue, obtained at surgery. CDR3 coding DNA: TGTGCCAGCAGCTTAGCGGGACGGCCTAGGGAGCAGTACTTC. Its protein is CASSLAGRPREQYF.